These 2 T cell receptor beta chains originate from one sample sequenced in a study of Ad26.COV2.S vaccination and SARS-CoV-2 variants. Assay: immunoSEQ multiplex PCR; the TCRdb copy retains only in-frame clones and omits some. The profile covers 440,000 or so clones, with about 92% appearing a single time and roughly 4.3% taken by the ten largest. Documented treatment: about 20 received Ad26.COV2.S at low or high dose, single or two shots; roughly 5 received placebo; per-sample allocation not given. Collection of the samples took place on day 63 after the first injection of vaccine or placebo. Source: peripheral blood, taken in a trial of Ad26.COV2.S vaccine versus placebo. The receptor source for this set is a person between 18 and 65 years old who received the Ad26.COV2.S COVID-19 vaccine or a placebo.

The chain combines TRBV5-4 with TRBJ1-4; D unclear. The V end lost 5 bases, the J end lost 8 bases, and 10 bases lay between the germline ends. In germline, CDR1 is SGHNT, CDR2 YYREEE (reference sequence). CDR3 length: 12 amino acids. CDR3 in DNA: TGTGCCAGCAGTGTGGGTGGAGAAAAACTGTTTTTT. It encodes CASSVGGEKLFF.

The CDR3 coding sequence is TGTGCCTGGAATGGCGAGGGGGCCTCCTACGAGCAGTACTTC. Translated: CAWNGEGASYEQYF. This chain links TRBV30 with TRBJ2-7, with TRBD1 identical over 7 bases. The CDR3 consists of 14 residues. CDR1 is GTSNPN, CDR2 SVGIG, per germline (reference sequence). The V gene end was trimmed by 4 bases and the J gene end by 0 bases; junction bases not matched to a gene: 6.